Listed below are T cell receptor beta chains from one sample, sequenced in a study of cytomegalovirus exposure and HLA in healthy donors. TCRdb's copy holds only in-frame clones and misses some; the assay was immunoSEQ multiplex PCR. Among a few hundred thousand clones listed, about four fifths were seen once. Sequenced: PBMCs. These receptor sequences come from a girl aged 2-9 years in good health and CMV-seronegative. Each CDR3 is given with its conserved first and last residue. The order of the fields is D gene, J gene, clone size, V gene, CDR3 DNA, CDR3 protein. A D gene is named only where the DNA matches it firmly. Size is stated for part of the rows, as once, few or many counts, or as a class when the clone is expanded.

D gene: .; J gene: TRBJ2-7; clone size: .; V gene: TRBV20-1; CDR3 DNA: TGCAGTGCTGGGGACTGGAAAAAGTACTTC; CDR3 protein: CSAGDWKKYF
D gene: TRBD2; J gene: TRBJ2-1; clone size: .; V gene: TRBV4-1; CDR3 DNA: TGCGCCAGCAGCCAAACTCCTACTAGCGGGGGACCTAATGAGCAGTTCTTC; CDR3 protein: CASSQTPTSGGPNEQFF
D gene: .; J gene: TRBJ2-3; clone size: .; V gene: TRBV6-5; CDR3 DNA: TGTGCCAGCAGCCTGACAGAGACTTACACAGATACGCAGTATTTT; CDR3 protein: CASSLTETYTDTQYF
D gene: .; J gene: TRBJ1-1; clone size: .; V gene: TRBV28; CDR3 DNA: TGTGCCAGCAGTTTTCTGCAGGGAGGCACTGAAGCTTTCTTT; CDR3 protein: CASSFLQGGTEAFF
D gene: .; J gene: TRBJ1-6; clone size: .; V gene: TRBV2; CDR3 DNA: TGTGCCAGCAGTGAGAGCAGGCCCCCTAATTCACCCCTCCACTTT; CDR3 protein: CASSESRPPNSPLHF
D gene: .; J gene: TRBJ2-7; clone size: .; V gene: TRBV18; CDR3 DNA: TGTGCCAGCTCAACATCGCTTACCTACGAGCAGTACTTC; CDR3 protein: CASSTSLTYEQYF
D gene: TRBD1; J gene: TRBJ1-2; clone size: .; V gene: TRBV5-6; CDR3 DNA: TGTGCCAGCAGCCCGACAGGGGACTATGGCTACACCTTC; CDR3 protein: CASSPTGDYGYTF
D gene: .; J gene: TRBJ1-2; clone size: .; V gene: TRBV6-5; CDR3 DNA: TGTGCCAGCAGTTACTCGGGGGCCGGCTACACCTTC; CDR3 protein: CASSYSGAGYTF
D gene: TRBD2; J gene: TRBJ2-1; clone size: few; V gene: TRBV6-1; CDR3 DNA: TGTGCCAGCAGTGAAGGAGGGCTAGCGGGGCGGAATGAGCAGTTCTTC; CDR3 protein: CASSEGGLAGRNEQFF
D gene: .; J gene: TRBJ1-1; clone size: .; V gene: TRBV19; CDR3 DNA: TGTGCCAGTAGTATAGGGCGGCCCGACACTGAAGCTTTCTTT; CDR3 protein: CASSIGRPDTEAFF
D gene: .; J gene: TRBJ2-3; clone size: .; V gene: TRBV19; CDR3 DNA: TGTGCCAGTAGTAGGACTTCGATTAACGACACAGATACGCAGTATTTT; CDR3 protein: CASSRTSINDTDTQYF
D gene: TRBD2; J gene: TRBJ2-1; clone size: once; V gene: TRBV9; CDR3 DNA: TGTGCCAGCAGCGACGGGACTAGCGGGAGGGCGTTATACAATGAGCAGTTCTTC; CDR3 protein: CASSDGTSGRALYNEQFF
D gene: TRBD2; J gene: TRBJ2-3; clone size: .; V gene: TRBV6-1; CDR3 DNA: TGTGCCAGCCCCCTAAAGACTAGCGGTTCAGATACGCAGTATTTT; CDR3 protein: CASPLKTSGSDTQYF
D gene: TRBD2; J gene: TRBJ2-3; clone size: .; V gene: TRBV4-1; CDR3 DNA: TGCGCCAGCACTAGCGGGGGGCGGGGAGATACGCAGTATTTT; CDR3 protein: CASTSGGRGDTQYF
D gene: TRBD1; J gene: TRBJ1-5; clone size: .; V gene: TRBV7-9; CDR3 DNA: TGTGCCAGCAGCAGAACAGGGGCTGAGGAGCCCCAGCATTTT; CDR3 protein: CASSRTGAEEPQHF
D gene: TRBD2; J gene: TRBJ2-1; clone size: .; V gene: TRBV29-1; CDR3 DNA: TGCAGCGTTGAAGATCCGGGGGGTTACTCCTACAATGAGCAGTTCTTC; CDR3 protein: CSVEDPGGYSYNEQFF
D gene: TRBD2; J gene: TRBJ2-5; clone size: .; V gene: TRBV27; CDR3 DNA: TGTGCCAGCAGTTTCCTTAAAGCGGGAGGAGTCGAGACCCAGTACTTC; CDR3 protein: CASSFLKAGGVETQYF
D gene: .; J gene: TRBJ1-1; clone size: few; V gene: TRBV6-5; CDR3 DNA: TGTGCCAGCAGTTGGAGGGAATACGGGAACACTGAAGCTTTCTTT; CDR3 protein: CASSWREYGNTEAFF
D gene: .; J gene: TRBJ2-7; clone size: .; V gene: TRBV19; CDR3 DNA: TGTGCCAGTAGAACCGGACAGGGAGGGGAGCAGTACTTC; CDR3 protein: CASRTGQGGEQYF
D gene: .; J gene: TRBJ1-1; clone size: .; V gene: TRBV29-1; CDR3 DNA: TGCAGCGTTGACCGTTGGAACACTGAAGCTTTCTTT; CDR3 protein: CSVDRWNTEAFF
D gene: .; J gene: TRBJ2-1; clone size: .; V gene: TRBV5-1; CDR3 DNA: TGCGCCAGCAGCATCTACCCATCGGGAAATGAGCAGTTCTTC; CDR3 protein: CASSIYPSGNEQFF
D gene: TRBD2; J gene: TRBJ2-5; clone size: .; V gene: TRBV7-6; CDR3 DNA: TGTGCCAGCAGAAGAGCGGGAACCCAAGAGACCCAGTACTTC; CDR3 protein: CASRRAGTQETQYF
D gene: .; J gene: TRBJ2-3; clone size: .; V gene: TRBV30; CDR3 DNA: TGTGCCTGGAGGGCACAGATATCCACAGATACGCAGTATTTT; CDR3 protein: CAWRAQISTDTQYF
D gene: TRBD1; J gene: TRBJ1-2; clone size: .; V gene: TRBV5-4; CDR3 DNA: TGTGCCAGCACCAACAGGGGGCACTATGGCTACACCTTC; CDR3 protein: CASTNRGHYGYTF
D gene: TRBD1; J gene: TRBJ2-5; clone size: .; V gene: TRBV2; CDR3 DNA: TGTGCCAGGGGGACAGAAGCCCCCGACCGGGAGACCCAGTACTTC; CDR3 protein: CARGTEAPDRETQYF
D gene: TRBD2; J gene: TRBJ2-1; clone size: .; V gene: TRBV11-2; CDR3 DNA: TGTGCCAGCAGCTTAGAACTAGCGGGGGGAAGATCGAATGAGCAGTTCTTC; CDR3 protein: CASSLELAGGRSNEQFF
D gene: .; J gene: TRBJ2-5; clone size: once; V gene: TRBV30; CDR3 DNA: TGTGCCTGGAGTGGAGGCCTCGCGGGGGAGACCCAGTACTTC; CDR3 protein: CAWSGGLAGETQYF
D gene: .; J gene: TRBJ1-1; clone size: once; V gene: TRBV30; CDR3 DNA: TGTGCGTGGGGAGTGAACACTGAAGCTTTCTTT; CDR3 protein: CAWGVNTEAFF
D gene: .; J gene: TRBJ1-4; clone size: .; V gene: TRBV28; CDR3 DNA: TGTGCCAGCGGGGACTCCTATCCGCGGGAAAAACTGTTTTTT; CDR3 protein: CASGDSYPREKLFF
D gene: TRBD1; J gene: TRBJ1-4; clone size: .; V gene: TRBV5-1; CDR3 DNA: TGCGCCAGCAGCACCACTGGACAGGGGGGTGAAAAACTGTTTTTT; CDR3 protein: CASSTTGQGGEKLFF
D gene: TRBD2; J gene: TRBJ2-5; clone size: .; V gene: TRBV4-2; CDR3 DNA: TGTGCCAGCAGCCAAGGGTATACTCGGGGGGGCGGTGAGACCCAGTACTTC; CDR3 protein: CASSQGYTRGGGETQYF
D gene: .; J gene: TRBJ2-4; clone size: once; V gene: TRBV5-1; CDR3 DNA: TGCGCCAGCAGCTTCCAGGGTGAGAACATTCAGTACTTC; CDR3 protein: CASSFQGENIQYF
D gene: TRBD1; J gene: TRBJ1-4; clone size: .; V gene: TRBV25-1; CDR3 DNA: TGTGCCAGCAGTATGCAGGGGGCGTCTAATGAAAAACTGTTTTTT; CDR3 protein: CASSMQGASNEKLFF